Listed here are 15 T cell receptor beta chains from one sample, sequenced in a study of blood T cells in healthy people across ages. For the second PCR, which ran for roughly 6 to 12 cycles, a sample-barcoded 5' primer and a J-beta primer mix were used. TCRdb re-analysed the 5' RACE reads in MiXCR, keeping a single row per CDR3 protein. The sample carries about 730,000 distinct CDR3 sequences, roughly 45% recorded once. What was sequenced was blood. These receptors all come from a woman in her sixties or seventies in good health.

A remark on this clonotype: At one of its ends the junction is not consistent with the germline gene, which may arise from a read error. This rearrangement joins TRBV5-4 to TRBJ1-2; D gene uncertain. The CDR3 consists of 14 residues. Germline V gives CDR1 SGHNT, CDR2 YYREEE (reference sequence). CDR3: CASSLSNSNYGYTF. The CDR3 DNA sequence: TGTGCCAGTAGCTTGTCCAACAGCAACTATGGCTACACCTTC.

This clonotype has a count of ten or more. The V and J genes are TRBV7-9 and TRBJ1-5; maybe TRBD1 (6 bases). The CDR3 sequence is 16 residues long. Germline V gives CDR1 SEHNR, CDR2 FQNEAQ (reference sequence). Trimming pared 1 base from V and 0 bases from J, leaving 10 bases between. CDR3 protein: CASSLGGGYSNQPQHF. DNA of the CDR3: TGTGCCAGCAGCTTAGGAGGGGGGTATAGCAATCAGCCCCAGCATTTT.

The CDR3 sequence is CSVADRSGGEPYF. The CDR3 bases are TGCAGCGTTGCGGACAGGAGTGGGGGTGAGCCGTACTTC. The chain employs TRBV29-1 and TRBJ2-5; 7 bases match TRBD1. This CDR3 is 13 amino acids long. Looked up from germline, CDR1 is SQVTM and CDR2 is ANQGSEA. Unmatched junction bases numbered 15, after V lost 4 bases and J lost 13 bases.

The CDR3 bases are TGTGCCAGCAACGGGGTTGAGGGATCGAGTGAGCAGTTCTTC. Its translation is CASNGVEGSSEQFF. The chain uses TRBV2 and TRBJ2-1, with D possibly being TRBD2 (5 bases). Trimming stripped 7 bases from V and 9 bases from J, with 19 bases between. Germline CDR1 is SNHLY and CDR2 is FYNNEI. The CDR3 covers 14 residues.

The chain couples TRBV15 to TRBJ2-3, with D perhaps TRBD1 (6 bases). CDR1 is LNHNV, CDR2 YYDKDF, per germline (reference sequence). The CDR3 length is 20 residues. V was clipped by 0 bases and J by 4 bases, with 26 bases between them. The CDR3 coding sequence is TGTGCCACCAGCAGAGAGCTAACAGGGCTGTACAGGGCTTCGGCAGATACGCAGTATTTT. It encodes CATSRELTGLYRASADTQYF.

The chain links TRBV7-3 to TRBJ1-2; no clear D. The CDR3 runs to 13 residues. The germline V gene has CDR1 SGHTA and CDR2 FQGTGA. V lost 4 bases and J lost 2, with 8 bases in between. This CDR3 reads CASSSEANYGYTF. CDR3 DNA sequence: TGTGCCAGCAGCTCTGAGGCCAACTATGGCTACACCTTC.

The chain employs TRBV12-5 and TRBJ2-5, with 8 bases fitting TRBD1. Germline V gives CDR1 LGHNT, CDR2 FRNRAP. This CDR3 contains 13 residues. Trimming took 7 bases from V and 5 from J; bases not matched to a gene: 6. This chain's CDR3 is CASVQGARETQYF. The CDR3, as DNA: TGTGCTAGTGTTCAGGGGGCACGGGAGACCCAGTACTTC.

This chain links TRBV7-2 with TRBJ1-6; D is ambiguous. This CDR3 is built from 15 residues. The ends were cut back, 1 base at V and 7 bases at J, with 11 bases in the middle. Per the germline V gene, CDR1 is SGHTA and CDR2 is FQGNSA. CDR3 DNA: TGTGCCAGCAGCTTAGTTCCGGCGGAAAATTCACCCCTCCACTTT. It specifies CASSLVPAENSPLHF.

In its sample, this clonotype was seen a few times. The CDR3: CASSPAVAGATTQYF. DNA for the CDR3: TGTGCCAGCAGCCCCGCGGTAGCGGGGGCTACGACGCAGTACTTC. V is TRBV9 and J is TRBJ2-7; 9 positions match TRBD2. CDR3 length: 15 residues. Losses at the gene ends were 4 bases for V and 9 bases for J; bases not matched to a gene: 14. The germline V gene encodes CDR1 SGDLS and CDR2 YYNGEE.

This clonotype was observed at least ten times. This sequence joins TRBV7-7 and TRBJ2-3; D is uncertain. Trimming removed 4 bases at V and 2 bases at J, with 7 bases between. The CDR3 consists of 13 residues. From germline, CDR1 is SSHAT and CDR2 FNYEAQ (reference sequence). The CDR3 region has the DNA TGTGCCAGCAGCTCTGCCTCCACAGATACGCAGTATTTT. Translated, it gives CASSSASTDTQYF.

The chain has TRBV10-3 and TRBJ2-4; no reliable D call. The J call may be in error: the DNA end matches TRBJ2-7 better. CDR3 length: 14 residues. The germline CDR1 and CDR2 sequences are ENHRY and SYGVKD. CDR3 DNA sequence: TGTGCCATCAGTGACGGTCCAGGCGCCTACGAGCAGTACTTC. Protein: CAISDGPGAYEQYF.

This clonotype has only one observation. J is TRBJ2-5 and V is TRBV2; 9 nucleotides match TRBD1. CDR1 and CDR2 from the germline V gene are SNHLY and FYNNEI. Losses at the gene ends were 6 bases for V and 5 bases for J; bases not matched to a gene: 7. The CDR3 is 14 amino acids. In DNA, the CDR3 is TGTGCCAGCAGGGGGGGGACAGGGATTGAGACCCAGTACTTC. It specifies CASRGGTGIETQYF.

The rearrangement joins TRBV7-8 to TRBJ1-2; D is possibly TRBD1 (6 bases). Germline CDR1 and CDR2: SGHVS and FQNEAQ. V was shortened by 5 bases and J by 2 bases, with 12 bases between the two germline ends. CDR3 length: 14 amino acids. CDR3 sequence reads: CASSTETGNYGYTF. The CDR3 DNA reads TGTGCCAGCAGCACCGAAACAGGGAACTATGGCTACACCTTC.

This clonotype was observed once. The CDR3 DNA follows: TGCGCCAGCAGCTTGGTAACAGGGGGAAGGTACGAGCAGTACTTC. As protein: CASSLVTGGRYEQYF. The V and J genes are TRBV5-1 and TRBJ2-7; 8 nucleotides align to TRBD1. In germline, CDR1 is SGHRS, CDR2 YFSETQ. V lost 0 bases to trimming and J lost 4 bases; unmatched junction nucleotides: 6. The CDR3 runs to 15 residues.

The chain couples TRBV7-2 to TRBJ2-5; D possibly corresponds to TRBD1 (5 bases). V was shortened by 1 base and J by 5 bases, with 14 bases between the two germline ends. Per the germline V gene, CDR1 is SGHTA and CDR2 is FQGNSA. This CDR3 contains 15 residues. The CDR3, as DNA: TGTGCCAGCAGCTTAGGGATAGGGGTGGAGGAGACCCAGTACTTC. Encoded protein: CASSLGIGVEETQYF.